The 7 T cell receptor beta chains listed next were all sequenced from one sample in a study of patients and donors after allogeneic stem cell transplantation. Using its own MiXCR run on the RT-PCR reads, TCRdb lists one record per CDR3 protein. This table holds about 19,000 distinct CDR3 sequences, 4.5% to 6% found once. The sample taken for sequencing was blood, either unsorted or a sorted T cell fraction (not recorded which). The receptors were sampled from a human donor who was either an allogeneic HSCT recipient or a stem cell or donor lymphocyte infusion donor (not recorded which). It is not recorded whose cells these are; they may come from a transplant donor.

To note about this clonotype: Relative to the germline gene, one junction end is altered; a read error may explain this. The chain employs TRBV7-9 and TRBJ2-5, with D possibly called TRBD1 or TRBD2 (5 bases each). CDR1 is SEHNR and CDR2 is FQNEAQ in the germline V gene (reference sequence). The CDR3 is 11 residues long. For the CDR3, the DNA is TGTGCCAGCAGCCCCTCCGGGACCCGGAATTTC. As protein: CASSPSGTRNF.

This clonotype was seen at least ten times. The chain is built from TRBV21-1 and TRBJ2-2; TRBD1 is the table's D call and was not checked against the DNA. TRBV21-1 is a documented pseudogene. The CDR3 spans 17 residues. CDR3 nucleotide sequence: TGTGCCAGCAGCAAGGGACGCGCGGGGGCCAACACCGGGGAGCTGTTTTTT. Translating gives CASSKGRAGANTGELFF.

CDR3 DNA sequence: TGTGCCAGCAGCTTATATGGAGCGAAGGACAGTGAGCAGTACTTC. As protein: CASSLYGAKDSEQYF. The chain combines TRBV7-9 with TRBJ2-7; weak D call: TRBD1 (6 bases). V lost 2 bases and J 7 bases, leaving 18 bases between the germline ends. The V gene's germline CDR1 is SEHNR and CDR2 FQNEAQ (reference sequence). The CDR3 is 15 residues long.

In this sample, this clonotype turned up many times. The chain carries TRBV6-1 and TRBJ1-1; maybe TRBD1 (5 bases). CDR1 is MNHNS, CDR2 SASEGT, per germline. The length of the CDR3 is 16 residues. V gave up 2 bases and J gave up 1 base, with 14 bases separating them. Here the CDR3 DNA reads TGTGCCAGCAGTGAACTCTTGGGACCGCAGAACACTGAAGCTTTCTTT. This gives the protein CASSELLGPQNTEAFF.

This clonotype has a count of ten or more. This sequence joins TRBV18 and TRBJ1-3; D remains unclear. Germline-derived CDR1 and CDR2 are KGHSH and LQKENI. This CDR3 comprises 13 residues. Trimming removed 8 bases at V and 0 bases at J, with 8 bases between. CDR3 in DNA: TGTGCCAGCATAACAAACTCTGGAAACACCATATATTTT. As protein: CASITNSGNTIYF.

In its sample, this clonotype was seen many times. This chain connects TRBV28 to TRBJ1-1; perhaps TRBD1 as D (5 bases). Per the germline V gene, CDR1 is MDHEN and CDR2 is SYDVKM. The CDR3 has 15 residues. Trimming left V 2 bases short and J 4 bases short, with 14 bases between. The CDR3 DNA reads TGTGCCAGCAGTTTACTTGGGCAGGGAGGCACTGAAGCTTTCTTT. Residues: CASSLLGQGGTEAFF.

This clonotype was seen a few times. One end of the junction does not line up with germline, which may come from a read error. V and J are TRBV5-1 and TRBJ2-3, with 11 bases that match TRBD2. The CDR3 loop spans 17 amino acids. Germline V gives CDR1 SGHRS, CDR2 YFSETQ. CDR3 coding DNA: TGTTCCAGCAGCTTCTCCGGGACTAGCGGTAGCACAGATACGCAGTATTTT. It is translated as CSSSFSGTSGSTDTQYF.